The 24 T cell receptor beta chains listed next were all sequenced from one sample in a study of CD8 T cells in Susac syndrome. A quantity of roughly 0.5 to 1 ug RNA underwent reverse transcription using random hexamers. TCRdb reprocessed the immunoSEQ multiplex PCR reads via MiXCR and lists one record per CDR3 protein. The sample comprises some 300,000 distinct CDR3 sequences, about 85% of which are singletons, and approximately 0.12% rests with the top ten. The sequenced sample consisted of CD8+ T cells from PBMCs. All receptors derive from a human donor with multiple sclerosis.

V is TRBV6-1 and J is TRBJ1-5; D not certain. The CDR3 consists of 10 residues. Germline-derived CDR1 and CDR2 are MNHNS and SASEGT. The V and J ends lost 8 bases and 8 bases respectively, with 7 bases between them. CDR3 sequence reads: CASGREPQHF. The CDR3 DNA reads as TGTGCCAGCGGCCGGGAGCCCCAGCATTTT.

The gene calls are TRBV27 and TRBJ2-7; tentatively, D is TRBD1 or TRBD2 (5 bases each). The V end was cut by 3 bases, the J end by 5 bases, with 17 bases between. This CDR3 spans 15 amino acids. From germline, CDR1 is MNHEY and CDR2 SMNVEV (reference sequence). This CDR3 reads CASSLGVARSHEQYF. Written as DNA, the CDR3 is TGTGCCAGCAGTTTGGGGGTAGCACGATCCCACGAGCAGTACTTC.

The V and J genes are TRBV29-1 and TRBJ2-1; the D gene is possibly TRBD1 (5 bases). Germline V lookup: CDR1 SQVTM, CDR2 ANQGSEA. The CDR3 runs 13 residues. Trimming took off 2 bases at V and 5 bases at J, with 10 bases between the two ends. CDR3 sequence (DNA): TGCAGCGTTGAAAGGGGATGGGACAATGAGCAGTTCTTC. Encoded protein: CSVERGWDNEQFF.

V usage is TRBV27 and J usage is TRBJ2-5, with D unresolved. V was shortened by 0 bases and J by 0 bases, with 11 bases between the two germline ends. This CDR3 spans 16 amino acids. From germline, CDR1 is MNHEY and CDR2 SMNVEV (reference sequence). The CDR3 nucleotides are TGTGCCAGCAGTTTATCGATTTTCCGGCACCAAGAGACCCAGTACTTC. The encoded protein is CASSLSIFRHQETQYF.

The rearrangement uses TRBV27 and TRBJ1-2; TRBD1 might be the D (6 bases). Germline CDR1 and CDR2: MNHEY and SMNVEV (reference sequence). Between the trimmed V and J ends, which lost 5 bases and 3 bases, there was a span of 22 bases. This CDR3 has 17 amino acids. CDR3 sequence (DNA): TGTGCCAGCAGTGTACTCACTCCCACAGGGCCTCACTATGGCTACACCTTC. It specifies CASSVLTPTGPHYGYTF.

The chain employs TRBV5-1 and TRBJ2-3, with 9 bases fitting TRBD2. In germline, CDR1 is SGHRS, CDR2 YFSETQ. The J segment lost 0 bases and the V segment lost 1 base, leaving 3 bases of the junction unmatched. This CDR3 comprises 16 residues. CDR3 loop: CASSLQTSGSTDTQYF. CDR3 in DNA: TGCGCCAGCAGCTTGCAGACTAGCGGCAGCACAGATACGCAGTATTTT.

The chain couples TRBV6-2 or TRBV6-3 to TRBJ2-3; 8 bases align to TRBD2. V shed 5 bases and J 4 bases; nucleotides not matched to a gene: 11. Germline CDR1 and CDR2: MNHEY and SVGEGT. The CDR3 runs 16 residues. The CDR3 loop reads CASSRERASGPDTQYF. The CDR3, as DNA: TGTGCCAGCAGTCGCGAACGGGCTAGCGGGCCAGATACGCAGTATTTT.

This chain links TRBV30 with TRBJ1-1, with 7 bases matching TRBD1. CDR3 size: 15 residues. V lost 1 base, J lost 0 bases, and 5 bases stayed unmatched. Germline CDR1 GTSNPN, CDR2 SVGIG (reference sequence). The CDR3 spells CAWSGGQTMNTEAFF. In nucleotides, the CDR3 is TGTGCCTGGAGTGGGGGACAGACTATGAACACTGAAGCTTTCTTT.

This sequence joins TRBV12-3 or TRBV12-4 and TRBJ2-5, with 8 bases fitting TRBD2. This CDR3 has 14 residues. The trim removed 2 bases at V and 3 bases at J, leaving 2 bases unmatched. The CDR3 nucleotides are TGTGCCAGCAGTTTATGGCGGGAGGAAGAGACCCAGTACTTC. This translates into CASSLWREEETQYF.

The chain employs TRBV28 and TRBJ1-2; TRBD1 matches 7 bases. Germline assignment: CDR1 MDHEN and CDR2 SYDVKM. V lost 8 bases to trimming and J lost 7 bases; unmatched junction nucleotides: 19. This CDR3 has 16 residues. The CDR3 DNA reads as TGTGCCAGCGGCCGACAGGGCTGGTTACGGGAAGGTGGCTACACCTTC. Translating it yields CASGRQGWLREGGYTF.

The rearrangement joins TRBV4-1 to TRBJ2-5; D possibly matches TRBD1 or TRBD2 (5 bases each). The CDR3 is made up of 13 amino acids. V lost 6 bases to trimming and J lost 5 bases, with 13 bases between them. Germline V gives CDR1 MGHRA, CDR2 YSYEKL. This CDR3 is CASRESEGETQYF. The CDR3 DNA is TGCGCCAGCAGGGAAAGCGAGGGGGAGACCCAGTACTTC.

This rearrangement joins TRBV11-2 to TRBJ2-7; no clear D gene. There are 11 residues in the CDR3. CDR1 is SGHAT and CDR2 is FQNNGV in the germline V gene. V was pared by 5 bases and J by 3 bases, with 5 bases between. CDR3 sequence reads: CASSEYYEQYF. The CDR3 DNA reads TGTGCCAGCAGCGAATACTACGAGCAGTACTTC.

This clonotype was counted once. The rearrangement uses TRBV15 and TRBJ2-1; D unclear. The CDR3 consists of 16 residues. The germline V gene encodes CDR1 LNHNV and CDR2 YYDKDF (reference sequence). Trimming took off 0 bases at V and 3 bases at J, with 12 bases between the two ends. The CDR3, as DNA: TGTGCCACCAGCAGAGATCGGCCTTGGGGCTACAATGAGCAGTTCTTC. It yields the protein CATSRDRPWGYNEQFF. Variable domain in full (rest from reference TRBV15 and TRBJ2-1): DAMVIQNPRYQVTQFGKPVTLSCSQTLNHNVMYWYQQKSSQAPKLLFHYYDKDFNNEADTPDNFQSRRPNTSFCFLDIRSPGLGDTAMYLCATSRDRPWGYNEQFFGPGTRLTVL.

This chain connects TRBV12-3 or TRBV12-4 to TRBJ2-3, with 8 bases aligning to TRBD2. V lost 6 bases, J lost 2 bases, and 13 bases stayed unmatched. The CDR3 has 17 amino acids. The CDR3 DNA reads as TGTGCCAGCAGCCCCCCCGGGGGTAGCGGGGCCACAGATACGCAGTATTTT. Encoded protein: CASSPPGGSGATDTQYF.

V usage is TRBV27 and J usage is TRBJ1-5; D unresolved. V was pared by 6 bases and J by 6 bases, with 21 bases between. Germline-derived CDR1 and CDR2 are MNHEY and SMNVEV (reference sequence). The CDR3 has 16 residues. CDR3 sequence: CASSPSGGQVGQPQHF. Here the CDR3 DNA reads TGTGCCAGCAGCCCATCGGGCGGCCAGGTTGGTCAGCCCCAGCATTTT.

This chain links TRBV28 with TRBJ2-1; the D call may be TRBD1 or TRBD2 (5 bases each). The V end lost 8 bases, the J end lost 7 bases, and 6 bases lay between the germline ends. The CDR3 covers 10 residues. Germline loops: CDR1 MDHEN, CDR2 SYDVKM. The CDR3 DNA is TGTGCCAGCTGGGGGAATGAGCAGTTCTTC. Translated: CASWGNEQFF. Complete variable domain (other parts from reference TRBV28 and TRBJ2-1): DVKVTQSSRYLVKRTGEKVFLECVQDMDHENMFWYRQDPGLGLRLIYFSYDVKMKEKGDIPEGYSVSREKKERFSLILESASTNQTSMYLCASWGNEQFFGPGTRLTVL.

V is TRBV7-6 and J is TRBJ2-7; TRBD2 might be the D (5 bases). V was clipped by 1 base and J by 4 bases, with 17 bases between them. The CDR3 runs to 16 residues. Germline CDR1 and CDR2: SGHVS and FNYEAQ. CDR3 nucleotides: TGTGCCAGCAGCTTAGAGGATGAGGGAGTGAGTTACGAGCAGTACTTC. This codes for CASSLEDEGVSYEQYF.

V gene TRBV19 combines with J gene TRBJ2-3; the D gene is possibly TRBD2 (6 bases). This CDR3 has 15 amino acids. Trimming pared 5 bases from V and 6 bases from J, leaving 18 bases between. The V gene's germline CDR1 is LNHDA and CDR2 SQIVND (reference sequence). This CDR3 reads CASSGWRDSGDTQYF. As DNA, the CDR3 is TGTGCCAGTAGTGGTTGGCGGGACTCAGGGGATACGCAGTATTTT.

This chain links TRBV28 with TRBJ2-2; TRBD1 might be the D (6 bases). V lost 4 bases and J lost 4, with 16 bases in between. The CDR3 totals 16 residues. The germline V gene has CDR1 MDHEN and CDR2 SYDVKM. For the CDR3, the DNA is TGTGCCAGCAGTTACACAGGGTTATTTGGCACCGGGGAGCTGTTTTTT. Its translation: CASSYTGLFGTGELFF.

The rearrangement joins TRBV19 to TRBJ2-7, with 10 bases fitting TRBD2. V was clipped by 8 bases and J by 6 bases; unmatched bases: 4. Per the germline V gene, CDR1 is LNHDA and CDR2 is SQIVND (reference sequence). The CDR3 covers 12 residues. Here the CDR3 reads CASRAGGGEQYF. As DNA, the CDR3 is TGTGCCAGTCGAGCGGGAGGGGGCGAGCAGTACTTC.

V usage is TRBV28 and J usage is TRBJ2-1; 9 bases match TRBD2. Germline V gene sequence: CDR1 MDHEN, CDR2 SYDVKM. CDR3 size: 18 residues. V shed 6 bases and J 10 bases; nucleotides not matched to a gene: 22. The chain's CDR3 is CASSPFLLTSGGSGEQFF. Written as DNA, the CDR3 is TGTGCCAGCAGCCCTTTCCTCTTGACTAGCGGAGGGTCTGGCGAGCAGTTCTTC.

The chain couples TRBV13 to TRBJ2-3, with 8 nucleotides matching TRBD2. The CDR3 totals 17 residues. V was clipped by 0 bases and J by 0 bases; unmatched bases: 5. Germline V lookup: CDR1 PRHDT, CDR2 FYEKMQ (reference sequence). This chain's CDR3 is CASSLGTTSVSTDTQYF. The CDR3 DNA sequence: TGTGCCAGCAGCTTAGGAACGACTAGCGTTAGCACAGATACGCAGTATTTT.

The chain recombines TRBV9 with TRBJ1-2; weak D call: TRBD1 (6 bases). This CDR3 is 14 amino acids long. CDR1 and CDR2 (germline): SGDLS, YYNGEE. Trimming stripped 3 bases from V and 0 bases from J, with 9 bases between. CDR3 amino acids: CASSGRGSNYGYTF. The CDR3, as DNA: TGTGCCAGCAGCGGCAGGGGCTCTAACTATGGCTACACCTTC.

The J gene is TRBJ2-1, the V gene TRBV6-5; D might be TRBD1 (5 bases). Germline CDR1 MNHEY, CDR2 SVGAGI. Trimming shortened V by 2 bases and J by 3 bases, and 8 bases separated the two germline ends. The length of the CDR3 is 14 residues. The CDR3 DNA sequence: TGTGCCAGCAGTTACACGGACAACTACAATGAGCAGTTCTTC. It codes for CASSYTDNYNEQFF.